The present entry profiles one T cell receptor (beta chain) with its context. Its cognate antigen is unknown. These data originate in a study of T-cell memory formation after mild COVID-19. Study outcomes and limitations: Clones that got smaller from day 15 to 85 had even CD4/CD8, while clones growing later tipped toward CD4+.

One entry per CDR3 protein, called by TCRdb with MiXCR from the 5' RACE reads. The table lists approximately 480,000 distinct CDR3 sequences, 15% to 20% of them singletons. The CDR3 is made up of 15 amino acids. Losses at the gene ends were 5 bases for V and 4 bases for J; bases not matched to a gene: 7. Sequences were obtained from PBMCs or a T cell subset sorted from them (not recorded which). The receptor's source is an adult woman who had mild COVID-19 (a few samples of this study predate the infection). Cell type and time point are not known. The rearrangement joins TRBV12-3 or TRBV12-4 to TRBJ1-4; TRBD1 agrees at 7 bases. DNA for the CDR3: TGTGCCAGCAGTCCTTCACAGGGGTATAATGAAAAACTGTTTTTT. Its protein product is CASSPSQGYNEKLFF.